This entry lists 28 T cell receptor beta chains sequenced from one sample in a study of blood T cell repertoires in COVID-19. Clones were sequenced by immunoSEQ multiplex PCR, and TCRdb holds only the in-frame ones, with some missing. The repertoire includes 95,000 to 150,000 clones, roughly 88% of them detected once, and roughly 4.7% sits in the top ten. Input material: peripheral blood. These TCRs come from a man in his forties with acute or convalescent COVID-19.

The chain recombines TRBV25-1 with TRBJ1-2; no clear D. Germline CDR1 and CDR2: MGHDK and SYGVNS. The CDR3 is made up of 13 amino acids. V shed 1 base and J shed 1 base, with 4 bases lying between them. CDR3 bases: TGTGCCAGCAGTGAATCCCTTAACTATGGCTACACCTTC. Its protein is CASSESLNYGYTF.

The chain has TRBV5-6 and TRBJ1-2, with D uncertain. The CDR3 has 15 amino acids. Germline assignment: CDR1 SGHDT and CDR2 YYEEEE. With 2 bases removed from V and 1 base from J, the gap between germline ends came to 12 bases. The CDR3: CASSFINTVNYGYTF. The CDR3 DNA reads as TGTGCCAGCAGCTTCATAAACACCGTTAACTATGGCTACACCTTC.

The V call is TRBV9, the J call TRBJ1-3; 7 bases are shared with TRBD1. V gave up 4 bases and J gave up 1 base; unmatched junction bases: 8. The CDR3 is made up of 16 amino acids. Germline values: CDR1 SGDLS, CDR2 YYNGEE. CDR3 bases: TGTGCCAGCAGCCCCCAACAGGGGTGGTCTGGAAACACCATATATTTT. This encodes CASSPQQGWSGNTIYF. Full variable domain (missing parts from reference TRBV9 and TRBJ1-3): DSGVTQTPKHLITATGQRVTLRCSPRSGDLSVYWYQQSLDQGLQFLIQYYNGEERAKGNILERFSAQQFPDLHSELNLSSLELGDSALYFCASSPQQGWSGNTIYFGEGSWLTVV.

The V and J genes are TRBV30 and TRBJ1-6, with a weak D call TRBD1 (5 bases). V was clipped by 3 bases and J by 4 bases, with 16 bases between them. CDR1 and CDR2 from the germline V gene are GTSNPN and SVGIG (reference sequence). The CDR3 has 16 residues. DNA for the CDR3: TGTGCCTGGAGCGGTTACTTACAGGATTATAATTCACCCCTCCACTTT. Protein: CAWSGYLQDYNSPLHF.

This clone is a singleton in its sample. The CDR3 sequence: CASRRLPGGEQYF. The CDR3, as DNA: TGTGCCAGCAGACGGCTTCCGGGTGGCGAGCAGTACTTC. The J gene is TRBJ2-7, the V gene TRBV2, with D uncertain. The CDR3 is 13 amino acids. V was shortened by 6 bases and J by 6 bases, with 15 bases between the two germline ends. Germline assignment: CDR1 SNHLY and CDR2 FYNNEI. Variable domain in full (rest from reference TRBV2 and TRBJ2-7): EPEVTQTPSHQVTQMGQEVILRCVPISNHLYFYWYRQILGQKVEFLVSFYNNEISEKSEIFDDQFSVERPDGSNFTLKIRSTKLEDSAMYFCASRRLPGGEQYFGPGTRLTVT.

V and J are TRBV20-1 and TRBJ2-3, with 12 bases identical to TRBD2. V was clipped by 3 bases and J by 2 bases; unmatched bases: 9. The CDR3 consists of 17 residues. Germline CDR1 and CDR2: DFQATT and SNEGSKA (reference sequence). CDR3 DNA: TGCAGTGCTAGTTCTAGCGGGAGGGCCGGGAACACAGATACGCAGTATTTT. This gives the protein CSASSSGRAGNTDTQYF.

This chain joins TRBV5-5 and TRBJ1-1; 10 bases match TRBD1. Germline V gene sequence: CDR1 SGHKS, CDR2 YYEKEE (reference sequence). Trimming cost V 3 bases and J 5 bases; bases outside gene matches: 4. The CDR3 has 14 amino acids. CDR3 residues: CASSWGQGRTEAFF. DNA for the CDR3: TGTGCCAGCAGCTGGGGACAGGGGCGGACTGAAGCTTTCTTT.

V usage is TRBV9 and J usage is TRBJ1-2; tentative D call: TRBD1 (5 bases). The V end lost 3 bases, the J end lost 0 bases, and 6 bases lay between the germline ends. CDR1 is SGDLS and CDR2 is YYNGEE in the germline V gene. CDR3 length: 13 amino acids. CDR3 bases: TGTGCCAGCAGCGCGACAGCTAACTATGGCTACACCTTC. It codes for CASSATANYGYTF.

The chain links TRBV3-1 (or the pseudogene TRBV3-2) to TRBJ2-7; D ambiguous. The V gene's germline CDR1 is LGHDT and CDR2 YNNKEL (reference sequence). CDR3 length: 13 residues. The V and J ends lost 5 bases and 2 bases respectively, with 10 bases between them. Here the CDR3 DNA reads TGTGCCAGCAGCTCGTCAGGTACCTACGAGCAGTACTTC. This codes for CASSSSGTYEQYF.

The CDR3: CASSLQGGKTDEQYF. The DNA for the CDR3 is TGTGCCAGCAGCTTGCAAGGCGGGAAGACTGACGAGCAGTACTTC. The chain employs TRBV5-8 and TRBJ2-7; D is perhaps TRBD2 (6 bases). Germline lookup yields CDR1 SGHTS and CDR2 YDEGEE. The CDR3 loop spans 15 amino acids. The V end lost 1 base, the J end lost 5 bases, and 16 bases lay between the germline ends.

This chain connects TRBV7-9 to TRBJ2-7; 7 nucleotides line up with TRBD1. J was trimmed by 6 bases and V by 5 bases; bases with no gene match: 13. The CDR3 contains 15 residues. Germline values: CDR1 SEHNR, CDR2 FQNEAQ (reference sequence). This chain's CDR3 is CASSQSGQLGREQYF. CDR3 bases: TGTGCCAGCAGCCAATCGGGACAGTTGGGACGCGAGCAGTACTTC.

The CDR3 DNA sequence: TGTGCCAGCAGCTCCTTAGTTAGCGGGGGGTTAGGGGGAGATACGCAGTATTTT. Residues: CASSSLVSGGLGGDTQYF. The gene calls are TRBV4-2 and TRBJ2-3, with 10 bases aligning to TRBD2. Unmatched junction bases numbered 16, after V lost 5 bases and J lost 5 bases. The CDR3 loop spans 18 amino acids. Germline values: CDR1 LGHNA, CDR2 YNFKEQ.

This chain joins TRBV29-1 and TRBJ2-1, with 8 bases fitting TRBD1. The CDR3 is 12 residues long. Germline V gene data show CDR1 as SQVTM and CDR2 as ANQGSEA. V dropped 6 bases and J dropped 6; count of bases not matched to a gene: 4. CDR3 sequence (DNA): TGCAGCGTCCCCGGACAGGGCAATGAGCAGTTCTTC. Encoded protein: CSVPGQGNEQFF.

This sequence joins TRBV4-2 and TRBJ1-5; D is perhaps TRBD1 (6 bases). Looked up from germline, CDR1 is LGHNA and CDR2 is YNFKEQ. This CDR3 region has 19 residues. The V end lost 0 bases, the J end lost 0 bases, and 18 bases lay between the germline ends. In nucleotides, the CDR3 is TGTGCCAGCAGCCAAGATGGACAGCGGGGATATTATAGCAATCAGCCCCAGCATTTT. Translation gives CASSQDGQRGYYSNQPQHF.

This chain links TRBV7-9 with TRBJ1-2; 7 bases map to TRBD1. Germline lookup yields CDR1 SEHNR and CDR2 FQNEAQ (reference sequence). Germline trimming cut 4 bases from V and 8 bases from J; bases unmatched to any gene: 4. The CDR3 spans 12 residues. The CDR3 coding sequence is TGTGCCAGCAGCTCCACAGGGGTCGGCTACACCTTC. Protein sequence: CASSSTGVGYTF.

This chain connects TRBV30 to TRBJ2-1, with 8 bases aligning to TRBD2. J was trimmed by 9 bases and V by 1 base; bases with no gene match: 14. Germline values: CDR1 GTSNPN, CDR2 SVGIG (reference sequence). This CDR3 region has 16 residues. CDR3 coding DNA: TGTGCCTGGAGTGGGGATCAGCGGGGGCCCCGGGGTGAGCAGTTCTTC. Translation gives CAWSGDQRGPRGEQFF.

The sample holds one count of this clone. The sample contains more than one DNA sequence encoding this CDR3. This chain links TRBV7-2 with TRBJ1-2; D remains ambiguous. The CDR3 consists of 13 residues. V was clipped by 0 bases and J by 4 bases, with 6 bases between them. Germline CDR1 and CDR2: SGHTA and FQGNSA. Written as DNA, the CDR3 is TGTGCCAGCAGCTTAGCGACGGGCTATGGCTACACCTTC. Protein: CASSLATGYGYTF.

The V and J genes are TRBV5-6 and TRBJ2-1; TRBD2 aligns across 13 bases. The CDR3 sequence is 16 residues long. Trimming removed 4 bases from V and 7 bases from J; junction bases left unmatched: 8. Looked up from germline, CDR1 is SGHDT and CDR2 is YYEEEE. The CDR3 region is CASSHQGLAGVNEQFF. In nucleotides, the CDR3 is TGTGCCAGCAGCCATCAAGGACTAGCGGGAGTGAATGAGCAGTTCTTC.

The rearrangement joins TRBV11-2 to TRBJ1-4, with TRBD1 matching 7 bases. Looked up from germline, CDR1 is SGHAT and CDR2 is FQNNGV. CDR3 length: 14 residues. V lost 4 bases to trimming and J lost 5 bases; unmatched junction nucleotides: 4. The CDR3 DNA reads TGTGCCAGCAGCTCTTTGACAGGGAATGAAAAACTGTTTTTT. It encodes CASSSLTGNEKLFF.

V and J are TRBV5-5 and TRBJ2-5; D is perhaps TRBD1 (6 bases). The germline V gene has CDR1 SGHKS and CDR2 YYEKEE (reference sequence). The CDR3 is 15 amino acids. The germline V and J ends were trimmed by 5 bases and 2 bases, with 16 bases remaining between them. The CDR3 loop reads CASRFTDSQQETQYF. The CDR3 DNA reads TGTGCCAGCAGGTTTACGGACAGCCAACAAGAGACCCAGTACTTC.

This chain uses TRBV7-8 with TRBJ1-1, with 9 bases aligning to TRBD1. V lost 5 bases and J lost 1; bases outside the gene matches: 11. There are 17 residues in the CDR3. The germline V gene has CDR1 SGHVS and CDR2 FQNEAQ. The CDR3, as DNA: TGTGCCAGCAGCCTAACACCGGGACAGGGTGGGAACACTGAAGCTTTCTTT. Its translation: CASSLTPGQGGNTEAFF.

V gene TRBV15 combines with J gene TRBJ1-5; TRBD1 might be the D (5 bases). Trimming left V 5 bases short and J 0 bases short, with 8 bases between. Germline V gene data show CDR1 as LNHNV and CDR2 as YYDKDF (reference sequence). CDR3 size: 14 residues. CDR3 residues: CATSPTVSNQPQHF. The CDR3 DNA follows: TGTGCCACCAGCCCGACAGTTAGCAATCAGCCCCAGCATTTT.

The rearrangement joins TRBV6-1 to TRBJ1-3; D unclear. V was cut by 2 bases and J by 0 bases, with 5 bases left in between. The CDR3 covers 14 residues. Germline V lookup: CDR1 MNHNS, CDR2 SASEGT. This CDR3 is CASSESDSGNTIYF. Here the CDR3 DNA reads TGTGCCAGCAGTGAATCAGACTCTGGAAACACCATATATTTT.

The V gene is TRBV6-5, the J gene TRBJ1-4; perhaps TRBD1 as D (5 bases). Germline-derived CDR1 and CDR2 are MNHEY and SVGAGI. The CDR3 runs 15 residues. The V end lost 0 bases, the J end lost 3 bases, and 8 bases lay between the germline ends. The CDR3 DNA sequence: TGTGCCAGCAGTTACTCCGGCAGGGCTAATGAAAAACTGTTTTTT. Translated, it gives CASSYSGRANEKLFF.

The chain joins TRBV19 to TRBJ1-1; possibly TRBD1 for D (6 bases). CDR1 and CDR2 (germline): LNHDA, SQIVND (reference sequence). The ends were cut back, 5 bases at V and 4 bases at J, with 14 bases in the middle. This CDR3 has 14 amino acids. For the CDR3, the DNA is TGTGCCAGTAGTCAAGGGGGTCGGGGCACTGAAGCTTTCTTT. Amino acid sequence: CASSQGGRGTEAFF.

The V gene is TRBV5-5, the J gene TRBJ1-2; 9 nucleotides agree with TRBD1. The CDR3 runs to 16 residues. The ends lost 5 bases at V and 6 bases at J; junction bases unmatched: 14. Germline V lookup: CDR1 SGHKS, CDR2 YYEKEE (reference sequence). CDR3 sequence reads: CASSEHFPTGGDGYTF. Written as DNA, the CDR3 is TGTGCCAGCAGTGAACACTTCCCCACAGGGGGCGATGGCTACACCTTC.

The rearrangement uses TRBV6-2 or TRBV6-3 and TRBJ2-7, with a tentative D call TRBD1 (6 bases). V lost 6 bases to trimming and J lost 0 bases, with 15 bases between them. The CDR3 sequence is 15 residues long. Germline CDR1 MNHEY, CDR2 SVGEGT. Here the CDR3 reads CASSPGHLSSYEQYF. The CDR3 nucleotides read TGTGCCAGCAGCCCGGGACATCTCAGCTCCTACGAGCAGTACTTC.

The chain employs TRBV23-1 and TRBJ2-7; tentative D call: TRBD1 (6 bases). TRBV23-1 is treated as an ORF (open reading frame) with a function not yet certain. The CDR3 consists of 15 residues. V dropped 0 bases and J dropped 5 bases, with 14 bases sitting between them. CDR3 nucleotide sequence: TGCGCCAGCAGTCAATCAGGGACACCAAAGAACGAGCAGTACTTC. It yields the protein CASSQSGTPKNEQYF.